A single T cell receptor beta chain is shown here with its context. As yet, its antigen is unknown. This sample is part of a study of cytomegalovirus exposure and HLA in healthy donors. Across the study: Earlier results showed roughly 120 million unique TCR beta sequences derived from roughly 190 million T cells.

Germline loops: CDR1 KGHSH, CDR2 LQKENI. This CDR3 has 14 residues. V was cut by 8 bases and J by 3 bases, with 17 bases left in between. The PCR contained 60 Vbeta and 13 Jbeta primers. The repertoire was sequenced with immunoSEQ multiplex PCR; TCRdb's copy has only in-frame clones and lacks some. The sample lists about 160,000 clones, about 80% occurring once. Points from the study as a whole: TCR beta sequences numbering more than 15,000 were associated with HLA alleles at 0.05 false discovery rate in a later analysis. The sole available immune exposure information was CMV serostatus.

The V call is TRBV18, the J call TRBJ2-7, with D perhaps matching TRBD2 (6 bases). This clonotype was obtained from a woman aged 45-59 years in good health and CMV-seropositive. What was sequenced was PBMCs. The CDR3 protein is CASRGSGIHYEQYF. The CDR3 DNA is TGTGCCAGCCGGGGTAGCGGAATTCACTACGAGCAGTACTTC.